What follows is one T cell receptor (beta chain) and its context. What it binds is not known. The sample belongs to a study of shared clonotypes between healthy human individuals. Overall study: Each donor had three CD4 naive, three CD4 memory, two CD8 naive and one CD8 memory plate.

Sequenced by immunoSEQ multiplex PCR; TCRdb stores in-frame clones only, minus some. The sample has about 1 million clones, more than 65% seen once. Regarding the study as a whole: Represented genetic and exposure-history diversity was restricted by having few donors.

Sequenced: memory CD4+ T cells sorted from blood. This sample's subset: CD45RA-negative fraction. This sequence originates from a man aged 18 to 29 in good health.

CDR3 sequence reads: CATSRDLNQPQHF. CDR3 nucleotides: TGTGCCACCAGCAGAGATCTTAATCAGCCCCAGCATTTT. The rearrangement uses TRBV15 and TRBJ1-5; D gene ambiguous. This CDR3 contains 13 residues. Trimming took off 0 bases at V and 4 bases at J, with 4 bases between the two ends. Germline V gene data show CDR1 as LNHNV and CDR2 as YYDKDF (reference sequence).